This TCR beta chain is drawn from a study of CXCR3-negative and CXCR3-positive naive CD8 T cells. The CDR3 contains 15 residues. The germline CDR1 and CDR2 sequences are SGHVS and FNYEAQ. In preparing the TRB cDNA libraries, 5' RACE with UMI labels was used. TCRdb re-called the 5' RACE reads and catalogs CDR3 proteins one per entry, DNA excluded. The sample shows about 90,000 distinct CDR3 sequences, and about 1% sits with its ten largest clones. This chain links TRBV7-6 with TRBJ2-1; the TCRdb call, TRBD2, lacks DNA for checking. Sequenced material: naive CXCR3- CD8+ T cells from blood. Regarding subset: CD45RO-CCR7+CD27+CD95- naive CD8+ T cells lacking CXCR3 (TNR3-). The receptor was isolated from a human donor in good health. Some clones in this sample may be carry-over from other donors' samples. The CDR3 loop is CASSSSSGAYNEQFF.